This T cell receptor beta chain was sequenced during a study of T cells in Graves' hyperthyroidism and ophthalmopathy. The study, taken as a whole, reports: Researchers found most expanded thyroid clonotypes above 0.001 in blood as well. Onset of ophthalmopathy came a median around 6.2 months after the model predicted it.

The CDR3 length is 14 residues. CDR1 is MGHRA and CDR2 is YSYEKL in the germline V gene. When ophthalmopathy did not progress within 18 months, Graves' hyperthyroidism was considered stable. The investigators amplified TCR beta CDR3 regions from RNA transcripts. The HTBI primer set was used in a first-round RT-PCR of the TCR CDR3. TCRdb itself ran the multiplex PCR reads through MiXCR, one entry per CDR3 protein. The sample comprises under 450,000 distinct CDR3 sequences, approximately 14% of which are singletons, and roughly 15% rests with the top ten. This clonotype has only a few counts. Its antigen remains unknown. One end of the junction is discordant with germline, which a read error may explain.

Sequenced input: blood. This receptor was taken from a woman younger than 35 with Graves' hyperthyroidism. V gene TRBV4-1 combines with J gene TRBJ1-2; unclear D gene. CDR3 residues: CASSLPGLIYGCTF. As DNA, the CDR3 is TGCGCCAGCAGCCTACCCGGACTGATCTATGGCTGCACCTTC.